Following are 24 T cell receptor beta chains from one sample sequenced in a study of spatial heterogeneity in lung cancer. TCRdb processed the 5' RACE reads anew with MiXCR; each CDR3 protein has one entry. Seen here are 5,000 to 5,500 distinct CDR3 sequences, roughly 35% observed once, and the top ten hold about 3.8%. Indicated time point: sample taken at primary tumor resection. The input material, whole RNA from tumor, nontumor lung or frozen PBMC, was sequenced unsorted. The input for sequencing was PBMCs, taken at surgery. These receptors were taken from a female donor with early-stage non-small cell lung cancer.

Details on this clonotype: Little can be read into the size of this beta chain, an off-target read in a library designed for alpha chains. CDR3 bases: TGTGCCACCAGCAGGGACAGGCAAGAGACCCAGTACTTC. This sequence encodes CATSRDRQETQYF. The rearrangement joins TRBV15 to TRBJ2-5, with 7 bases matching TRBD1. The germline gives CDR1 LNHNV, CDR2 YYDKDF (reference sequence). Trimming removed 3 bases from V and 2 bases from J; junction bases left unmatched: 0. The CDR3 has 13 residues.

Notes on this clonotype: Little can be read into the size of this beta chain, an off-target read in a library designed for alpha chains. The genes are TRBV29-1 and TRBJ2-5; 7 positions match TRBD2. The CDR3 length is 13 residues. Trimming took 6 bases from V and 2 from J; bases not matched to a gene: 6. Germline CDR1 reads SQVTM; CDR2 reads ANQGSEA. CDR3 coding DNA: TGCAGCGTGTGGGGAGGGGTTCAAGAGACCCAGTACTTC. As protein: CSVWGGVQETQYF. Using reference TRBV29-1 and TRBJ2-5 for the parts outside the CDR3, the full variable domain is SAVISQKPSRDICQRGTSLTIQCQVDSQVTMMFWYRQQPGQSLTLIATANQGSEATYESGFVIDKFPISRPNLTFSTLTVSNMSPEDSSIYLCSVWGGVQETQYFGPGTRLLVL.

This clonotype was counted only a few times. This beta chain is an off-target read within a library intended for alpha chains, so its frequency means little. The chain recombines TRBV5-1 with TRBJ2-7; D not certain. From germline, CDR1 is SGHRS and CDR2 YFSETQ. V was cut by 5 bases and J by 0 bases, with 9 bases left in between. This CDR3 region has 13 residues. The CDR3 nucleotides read TGCGCCAGCAGTCAGGCCTCCTCCTACGAGCAGTACTTC. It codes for CASSQASSYEQYF.

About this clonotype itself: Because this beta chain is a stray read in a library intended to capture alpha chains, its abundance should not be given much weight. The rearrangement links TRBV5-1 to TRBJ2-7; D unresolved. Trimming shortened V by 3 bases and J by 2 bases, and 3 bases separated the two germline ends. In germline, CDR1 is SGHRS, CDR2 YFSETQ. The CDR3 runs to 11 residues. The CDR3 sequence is CASSSTYEQYF. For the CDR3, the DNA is TGCGCCAGCAGCTCAACCTACGAGCAGTACTTC.

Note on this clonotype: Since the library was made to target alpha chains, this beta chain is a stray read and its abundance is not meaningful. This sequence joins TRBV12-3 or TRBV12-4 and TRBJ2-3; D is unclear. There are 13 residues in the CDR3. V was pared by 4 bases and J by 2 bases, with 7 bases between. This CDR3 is CASSSALTDTQYF. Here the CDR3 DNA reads TGTGCCAGCAGTTCAGCCCTCACAGATACGCAGTATTTT.

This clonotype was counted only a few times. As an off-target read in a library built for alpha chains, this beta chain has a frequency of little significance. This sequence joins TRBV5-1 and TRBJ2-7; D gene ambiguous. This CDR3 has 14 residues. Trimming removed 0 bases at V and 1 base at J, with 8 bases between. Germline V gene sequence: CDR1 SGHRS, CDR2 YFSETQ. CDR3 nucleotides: TGCGCCAGCAGCTTGGCCTTCGGTTCCTACGAGCAGTACTTC. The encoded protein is CASSLAFGSYEQYF.

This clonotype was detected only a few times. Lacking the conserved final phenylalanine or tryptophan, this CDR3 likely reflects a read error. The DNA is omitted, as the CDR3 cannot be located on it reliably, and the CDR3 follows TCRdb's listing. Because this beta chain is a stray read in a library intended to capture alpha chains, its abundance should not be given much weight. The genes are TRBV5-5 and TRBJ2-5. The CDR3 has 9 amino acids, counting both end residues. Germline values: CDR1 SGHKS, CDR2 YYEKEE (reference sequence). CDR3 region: CASSPMQVL.

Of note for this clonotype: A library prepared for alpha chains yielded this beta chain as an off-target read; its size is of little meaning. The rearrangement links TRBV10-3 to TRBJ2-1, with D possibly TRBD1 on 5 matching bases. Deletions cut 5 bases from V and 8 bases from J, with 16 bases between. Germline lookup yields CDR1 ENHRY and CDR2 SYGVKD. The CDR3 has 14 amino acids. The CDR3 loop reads CAISTGVRADEQFF. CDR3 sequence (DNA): TGTGCCATCAGTACAGGAGTCCGGGCCGATGAGCAGTTCTTC.

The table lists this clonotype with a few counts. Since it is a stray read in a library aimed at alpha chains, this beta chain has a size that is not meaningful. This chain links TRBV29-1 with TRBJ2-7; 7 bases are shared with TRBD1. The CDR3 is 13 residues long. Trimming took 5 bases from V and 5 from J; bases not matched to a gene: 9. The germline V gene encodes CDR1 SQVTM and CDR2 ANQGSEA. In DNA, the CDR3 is TGCAGCGTTCGACAGGGATCGGTGGACGAGCAGTACTTC. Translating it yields CSVRQGSVDEQYF.

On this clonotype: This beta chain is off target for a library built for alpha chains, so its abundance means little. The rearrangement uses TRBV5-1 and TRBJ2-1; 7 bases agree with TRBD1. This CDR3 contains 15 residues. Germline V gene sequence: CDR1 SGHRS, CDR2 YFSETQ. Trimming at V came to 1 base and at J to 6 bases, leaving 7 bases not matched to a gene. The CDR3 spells CASSLLPQGVNEQFF. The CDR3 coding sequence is TGCGCCAGCAGCTTGCTACCGCAGGGGGTCAATGAGCAGTTCTTC.

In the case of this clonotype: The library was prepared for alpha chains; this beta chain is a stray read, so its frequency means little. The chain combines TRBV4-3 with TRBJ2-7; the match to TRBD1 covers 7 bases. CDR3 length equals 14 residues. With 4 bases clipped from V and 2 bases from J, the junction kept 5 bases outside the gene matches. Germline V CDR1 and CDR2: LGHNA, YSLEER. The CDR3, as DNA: TGCGCCAGCAGCCGTTACAGGGGCCCCTACGAGCAGTACTTC. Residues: CASSRYRGPYEQYF.

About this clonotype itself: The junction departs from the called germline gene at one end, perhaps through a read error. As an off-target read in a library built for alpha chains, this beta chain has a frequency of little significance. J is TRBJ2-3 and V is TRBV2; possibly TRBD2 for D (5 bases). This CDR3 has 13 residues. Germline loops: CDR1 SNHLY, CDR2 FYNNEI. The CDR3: CASRASRTDTQDF. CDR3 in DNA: TGTGCCAGCAGAGCTAGCCGCACAGATACGCAGGATTTT.

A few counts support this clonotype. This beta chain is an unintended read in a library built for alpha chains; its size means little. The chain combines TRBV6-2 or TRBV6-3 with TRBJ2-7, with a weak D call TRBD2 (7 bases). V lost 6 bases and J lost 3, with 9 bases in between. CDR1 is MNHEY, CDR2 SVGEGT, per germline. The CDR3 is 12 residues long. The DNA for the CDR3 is TGTGCCAGCAGCGGGGGGCTCTACGAGCAGTACTTC. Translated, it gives CASSGGLYEQYF.

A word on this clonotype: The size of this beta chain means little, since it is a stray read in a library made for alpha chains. CDR3 region: CASARTGQNTGELFF. The CDR3 region has the DNA TGCGCCAGCGCGAGGACAGGGCAGAACACCGGGGAGCTGTTTTTT. V is TRBV5-1 and J is TRBJ2-2, with 8 positions matching TRBD1. The CDR3 is 15 residues long. The V and J ends lost 7 bases and 1 base, in that order; junction bases with no gene match: 6. Germline V gives CDR1 SGHRS, CDR2 YFSETQ.

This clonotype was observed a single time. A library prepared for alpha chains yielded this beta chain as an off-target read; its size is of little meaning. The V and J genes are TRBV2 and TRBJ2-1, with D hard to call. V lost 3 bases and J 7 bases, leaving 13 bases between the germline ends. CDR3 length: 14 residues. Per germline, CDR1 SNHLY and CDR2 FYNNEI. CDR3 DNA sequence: TGTGCCAGCAGTGACCAAGCTAGGAAAAATGAGCAGTTCTTC. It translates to CASSDQARKNEQFF.

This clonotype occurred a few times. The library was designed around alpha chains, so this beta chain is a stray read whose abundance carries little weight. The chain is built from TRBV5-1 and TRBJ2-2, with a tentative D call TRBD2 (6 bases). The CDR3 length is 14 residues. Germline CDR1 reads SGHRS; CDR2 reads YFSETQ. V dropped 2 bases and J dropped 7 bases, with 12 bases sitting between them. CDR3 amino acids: CASSFSGGSGELFF. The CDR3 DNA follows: TGCGCCAGCAGCTTTTCCGGGGGAAGCGGGGAGCTGTTTTTT.

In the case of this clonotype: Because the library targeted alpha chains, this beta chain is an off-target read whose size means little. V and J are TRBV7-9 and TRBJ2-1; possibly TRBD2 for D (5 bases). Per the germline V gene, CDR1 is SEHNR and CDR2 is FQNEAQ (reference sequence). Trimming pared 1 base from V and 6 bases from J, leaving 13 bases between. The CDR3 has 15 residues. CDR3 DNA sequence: TGTGCCAGCAGCTTAGAGGCCCCTCGGGGCAATGAGCAGTTCTTC. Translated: CASSLEAPRGNEQFF.

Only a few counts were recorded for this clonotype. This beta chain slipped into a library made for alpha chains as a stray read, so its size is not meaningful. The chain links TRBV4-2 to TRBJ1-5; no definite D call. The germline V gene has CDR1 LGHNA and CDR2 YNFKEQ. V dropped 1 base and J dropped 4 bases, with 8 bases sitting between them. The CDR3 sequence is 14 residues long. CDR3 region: CASSQVSENQPQHF. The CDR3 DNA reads TGTGCCAGCAGCCAAGTTTCAGAAAATCAGCCCCAGCATTTT.

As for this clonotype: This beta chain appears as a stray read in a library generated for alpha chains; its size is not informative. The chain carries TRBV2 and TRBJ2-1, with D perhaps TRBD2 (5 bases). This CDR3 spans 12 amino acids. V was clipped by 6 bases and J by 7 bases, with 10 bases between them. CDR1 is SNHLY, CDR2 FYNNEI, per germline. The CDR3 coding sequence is TGTGCCAGCAGCCCGGACTGGAATGAGCAGTTCTTC. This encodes CASSPDWNEQFF.

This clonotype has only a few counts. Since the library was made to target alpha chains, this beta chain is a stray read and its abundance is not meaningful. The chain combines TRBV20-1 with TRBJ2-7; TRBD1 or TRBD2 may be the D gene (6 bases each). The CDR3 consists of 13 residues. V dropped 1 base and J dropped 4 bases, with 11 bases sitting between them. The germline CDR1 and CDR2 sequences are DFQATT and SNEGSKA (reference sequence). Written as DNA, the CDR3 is TGCAGTGCTAGAGCCAGGAGGGGGTACGAGCAGTACTTC. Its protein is CSARARRGYEQYF.

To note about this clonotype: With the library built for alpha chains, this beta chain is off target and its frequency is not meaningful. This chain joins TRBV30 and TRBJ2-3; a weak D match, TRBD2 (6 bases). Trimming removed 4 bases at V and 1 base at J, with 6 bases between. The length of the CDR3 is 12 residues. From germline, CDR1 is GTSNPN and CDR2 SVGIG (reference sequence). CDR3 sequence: CAWTSGTDTQYF. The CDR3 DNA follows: TGTGCCTGGACTAGCGGCACAGATACGCAGTATTTT.

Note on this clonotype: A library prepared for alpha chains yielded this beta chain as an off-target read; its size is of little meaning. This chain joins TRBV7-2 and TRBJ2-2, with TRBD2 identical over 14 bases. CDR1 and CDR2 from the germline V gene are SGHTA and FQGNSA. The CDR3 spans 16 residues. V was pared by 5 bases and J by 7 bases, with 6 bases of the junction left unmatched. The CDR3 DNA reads TGTGCCAGCAGCCAAGGGACTAGCGGGGGCATCGGGGAGCTGTTTTTT. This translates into CASSQGTSGGIGELFF.

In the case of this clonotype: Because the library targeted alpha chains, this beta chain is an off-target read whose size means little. DNA of the CDR3: TGCGCCAGCAGCTTGGCCCACGGGGACAATGAGCAGTTCTTC. Protein product: CASSLAHGDNEQFF. The J gene is TRBJ2-1, the V gene TRBV5-1, with D maybe TRBD2 (5 bases). There are 14 residues in the CDR3. Germline CDR1 is SGHRS and CDR2 is YFSETQ. Deletions cut 0 bases from V and 5 bases from J, with 9 bases between.

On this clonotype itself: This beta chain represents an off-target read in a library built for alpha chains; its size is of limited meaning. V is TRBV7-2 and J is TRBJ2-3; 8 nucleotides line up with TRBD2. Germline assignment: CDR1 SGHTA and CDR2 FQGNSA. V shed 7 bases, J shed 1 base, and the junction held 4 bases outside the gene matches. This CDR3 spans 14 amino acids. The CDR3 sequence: CASTTGGGTDTQYF. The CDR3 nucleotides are TGTGCCAGCACCACGGGAGGGGGCACAGATACGCAGTATTTT.